This TCR beta chain was recovered during a study of control samples from healthy donors and cancer patients. Measured with immunoSEQ multiplex PCR; TCRdb has only the in-frame clones, and not every one. The sample has around 57,000 clones, 91% seen once. The CDR3 extends over 20 amino acids. Germline-derived CDR1 and CDR2 are MNHEY and SVGEGT. The germline V and J ends were trimmed by 2 bases and 1 base, with 24 bases remaining between them. The receptor was derived from a man aged 25 to 40 with colorectal cancer. What was sequenced was PBMCs. V gene TRBV6-2 or TRBV6-3 combines with J gene TRBJ1-5; D may be TRBD1 (6 bases). Written as DNA, the CDR3 is TGTGCCAGCAGTTACCGAATCCTCATTTTAACAGGGAACAGCAATCAGCCCCAGCATTTT. Its translation: CASSYRILILTGNSNQPQHF.